A single sample is the source of the 15 T cell receptor beta chains below, sequenced in a study of CD8+ T cells in alopecia areata. Once RNA had been extracted, it was reverse transcribed into cDNA to act as the sequencing template. Only in-frame clones appear in the TCRdb table, and some are missing; sequencing was by immunoSEQ multiplex PCR. The table has 150,000 to 200,000 clones, roughly 60% seen once; the top ten hold approximately 0.97%. Treatment denoted: oral pan-JAK inhibitor, 5-10 mg twice daily. Sequencing used CD4+ T cells sorted from blood, obtained at week 24, from a patient treated with tofacitinib. The receptors here all came from a human donor with alopecia areata.

This clone was recorded only once. The rearrangement uses TRBV25-1 and TRBJ1-2; 10 positions agree with TRBD1. CDR1 is MGHDK and CDR2 is SYGVNS in the germline V gene. V was clipped by 5 bases and J by 6 bases; unmatched bases: 6. This CDR3 comprises 14 residues. In DNA, the CDR3 is TGTGCCAGCAGTCTACCGGGACAGGGGAATGGCTACACCTTC. It is translated as CASSLPGQGNGYTF.

The table lists this clone with a few counts. At one end the junction does not follow the germline gene, possibly because of a read error. The chain is built from TRBV15 and TRBJ1-2; 7 nucleotides agree with TRBD1. In germline, CDR1 is LNHNV, CDR2 YYDKDF (reference sequence). This CDR3 is 15 amino acids long. The CDR3 protein is CATSRGRGLNYGHTF. DNA of the CDR3: TGTGCCACCAGCAGAGGAAGGGGGCTGAACTATGGCCACACCTTC.

This clone was picked up a small number of times. The chain links TRBV27 to TRBJ1-5, with D possibly matching TRBD1 (6 bases). The V gene lost 7 bases and the J gene lost 7 bases, with 14 bases spanning the gap. Germline loops: CDR1 MNHEY, CDR2 SMNVEV (reference sequence). The CDR3 runs 13 residues. CDR3 bases: TGTGCCAGCACTCAAACGACAGGACAGCCCCAGCATTTT. It encodes CASTQTTGQPQHF.

This clone was seen a few times. The chain couples TRBV29-1 to TRBJ2-7, with D perhaps matching TRBD2 (7 bases). The CDR3 length is 12 residues. The germline V gene has CDR1 SQVTM and CDR2 ANQGSEA. Trimming took 4 bases from V and 5 from J, leaving 12 bases between them. In DNA, the CDR3 is TGCAGCGTTGCGGGGGGCAATAACGAGCAGTACTTC. Translation: CSVAGGNNEQYF.

This clone was observed a handful of times. The gene calls are TRBV30 and TRBJ1-1; no reliable D call. The length of the CDR3 is 11 residues. Trimming took 2 bases from V and 6 from J, leaving 7 bases between them. Germline-derived CDR1 and CDR2 are GTSNPN and SVGIG (reference sequence). The CDR3, as DNA: TGTGCCTGGAGTTCCACCGCTGAAGCTTTCTTT. Translation: CAWSSTAEAFF.

The chain has TRBV30 and TRBJ1-6; a possible D gene is TRBD1 (5 bases). Germline CDR1 reads GTSNPN; CDR2 reads SVGIG (reference sequence). The length of the CDR3 is 13 residues. The V end lost 1 base, the J end lost 8 bases, and 9 bases lay between the germline ends. The CDR3 DNA is TGTGCCTGGAGTGCCTCGGGGGATTCACCCCTCCACTTT. It specifies CAWSASGDSPLHF.

The chain links TRBV7-2 to TRBJ2-7, with 8 bases that match TRBD1. The CDR3 sequence is 15 residues long. Germline V gives CDR1 SGHTA, CDR2 FQGNSA. With V trimmed by 0 bases and J by 7 bases, 8 bases remained unmatched. CDR3 in amino acids: CASSLAGQGTGEQYF. The DNA of the CDR3 is TGTGCCAGCAGCTTAGCAGGACAGGGAACTGGAGAGCAGTACTTC. The complete variable domain, with remaining parts taken from reference TRBV7-2 and TRBJ2-7, reads GAGVSQSPSNKVTEKGKDVELRCDPISGHTALYWYRQSLGQGLEFLIYFQGNSAPDKSGLPSDRFSAERTGGSVSTLTIQRTQQEDSAVYLCASSLAGQGTGEQYFGPGTRLTVT.

There are many counts of this clone. The chain uses TRBV7-9 and TRBJ1-5; 8 nucleotides align to TRBD1. V trimming: 10 bases; J trimming: 4 bases; junction bases outside the gene matches: 3. CDR3 length: 12 amino acids. Germline V gives CDR1 SEHNR, CDR2 FQNEAQ (reference sequence). CDR3 coding DNA: TGTGCCACCGGACAGGGAAATCAGCCCCAGCATTTT. Translating gives CATGQGNQPQHF.

This clone has more than one count but fewer than ten. The genes are TRBV30 and TRBJ1-6; D possibly corresponds to TRBD1 (6 bases). Germline V gene lookup returns CDR1 GTSNPN and CDR2 SVGIG (reference sequence). The V end lost 0 bases, the J end lost 9 bases, and 6 bases lay between the germline ends. CDR3 length: 12 residues. The CDR3 spells CAWSVQGSPLHF. The CDR3 nucleotides read TGTGCCTGGAGTGTACAGGGTTCACCCCTCCACTTT.

This chain links TRBV2 with TRBJ1-5; D not certain. CDR1 is SNHLY and CDR2 is FYNNEI in the germline V gene. This CDR3 is 12 amino acids long. The V gene lost 7 bases and the J gene lost 4 bases, with 8 bases spanning the gap. This CDR3 reads CASTGENQPQHF. For the CDR3, the DNA is TGTGCCAGCACGGGCGAGAATCAGCCCCAGCATTTT.

Remarks on this clone: Germline and junction disagree at one end, which may indicate a read error. The chain links TRBV11-3 to TRBJ2-5, with D possibly TRBD2 on 6 matching bases. There are 11 residues in the CDR3. Germline CDR1 reads SGHNT; CDR2 reads YENEEA. The CDR3 reads CASSLDGTPNF. The CDR3 DNA sequence: TGTGCCAGCAGCTTAGACGGGACTCCAAACTTC.

This clone was seen more than once but under ten times. The chain recombines TRBV18 with TRBJ1-1, with D unclear. V was trimmed by 2 bases and J by 4 bases, leaving 8 bases between them. The germline V gene encodes CDR1 KGHSH and CDR2 LQKENI. The CDR3 is made up of 13 amino acids. This CDR3 is CASSPSPPTEAFF. CDR3 sequence (DNA): TGTGCCAGCTCACCATCCCCCCCCACTGAAGCTTTCTTT.

This clone was observed a few times. J is TRBJ1-4 and V is TRBV10-3; 7 bases map to TRBD1. Trimming removed 11 bases from V and 10 bases from J; junction bases left unmatched: 10. There are 12 residues in the CDR3. Germline CDR1 ENHRY, CDR2 SYGVKD. CDR3 protein: CAVRDSLGKLFF. CDR3 DNA sequence: TGTGCCGTCCGGGACAGCCTTGGAAAACTGTTTTTT.

The rearrangement links TRBV5-1 to TRBJ1-2; TRBD1 aligns across 8 bases. CDR1 SGHRS and CDR2 YFSETQ come from the germline V gene. The V and J ends lost 4 bases and 8 bases, in that order; junction bases with no gene match: 4. The CDR3 spans 12 residues. The DNA of the CDR3 is TGCGCCAGCAGCGAGACAGGGGACGGCTACACCTTC. Translated, it gives CASSETGDGYTF.

The genes are TRBV13 and TRBJ2-3; TRBD2 is a possible D gene (5 bases). The ends were cut back, 8 bases at V and 3 bases at J, with 12 bases in the middle. The germline V gene encodes CDR1 PRHDT and CDR2 FYEKMQ (reference sequence). The length of the CDR3 is 13 residues. As DNA, the CDR3 is TGTGCCAGCTCCCTTCCGGGGACAGATACGCAGTATTTT. It is translated as CASSLPGTDTQYF.